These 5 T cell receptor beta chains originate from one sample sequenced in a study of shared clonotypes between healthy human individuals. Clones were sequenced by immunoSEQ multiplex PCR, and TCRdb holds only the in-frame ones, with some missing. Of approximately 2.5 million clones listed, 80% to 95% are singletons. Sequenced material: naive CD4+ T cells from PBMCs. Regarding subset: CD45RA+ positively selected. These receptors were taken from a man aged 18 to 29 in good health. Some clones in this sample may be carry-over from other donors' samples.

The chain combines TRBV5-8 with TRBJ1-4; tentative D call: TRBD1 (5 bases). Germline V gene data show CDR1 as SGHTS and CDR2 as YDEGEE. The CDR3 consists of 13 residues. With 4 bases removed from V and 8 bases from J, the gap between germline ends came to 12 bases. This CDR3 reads CASSRGPNEKLFF. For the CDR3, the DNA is TGTGCCAGCAGCCGGGGCCCCAACGAAAAACTGTTTTTT.

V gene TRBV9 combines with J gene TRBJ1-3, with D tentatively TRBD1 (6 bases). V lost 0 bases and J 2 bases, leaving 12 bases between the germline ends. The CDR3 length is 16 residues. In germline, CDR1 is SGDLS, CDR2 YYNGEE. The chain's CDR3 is CASSVAKGGTGNTIYF. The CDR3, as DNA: TGTGCCAGCAGCGTAGCTAAGGGGGGCACTGGAAACACCATATATTTT. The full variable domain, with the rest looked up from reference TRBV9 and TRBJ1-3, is DSGVTQTPKHLITATGQRVTLRCSPRSGDLSVYWYQQSLDQGLQFLIQYYNGEERAKGNILERFSAQQFPDLHSELNLSSLELGDSALYFCASSVAKGGTGNTIYFGEGSWLTVV.

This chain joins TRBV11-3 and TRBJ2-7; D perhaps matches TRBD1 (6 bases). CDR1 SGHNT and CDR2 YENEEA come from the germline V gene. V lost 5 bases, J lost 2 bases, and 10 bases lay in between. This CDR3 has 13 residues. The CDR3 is CASSPGEAYEQYF. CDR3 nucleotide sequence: TGTGCCAGCAGCCCAGGGGAAGCCTACGAGCAGTACTTC.

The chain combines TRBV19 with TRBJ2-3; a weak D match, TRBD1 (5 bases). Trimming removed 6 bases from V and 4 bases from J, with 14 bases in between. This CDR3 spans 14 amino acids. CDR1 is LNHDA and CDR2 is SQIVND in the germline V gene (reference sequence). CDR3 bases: TGTGCCAGTAGCGACCAGGGCACCCCAGATACGCAGTATTTT. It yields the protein CASSDQGTPDTQYF.

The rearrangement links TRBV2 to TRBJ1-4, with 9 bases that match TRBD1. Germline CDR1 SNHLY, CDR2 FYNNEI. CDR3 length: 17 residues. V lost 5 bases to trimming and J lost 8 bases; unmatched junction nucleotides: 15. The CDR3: CASSPKRGGGQGEKLFF. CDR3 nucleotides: TGTGCCAGCAGTCCGAAGCGAGGGGGGGGACAGGGCGAAAAACTGTTTTTT. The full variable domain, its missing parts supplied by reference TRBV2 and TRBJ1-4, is EPEVTQTPSHQVTQMGQEVILRCVPISNHLYFYWYRQILGQKVEFLVSFYNNEISEKSEIFDDQFSVERPDGSNFTLKIRSTKLEDSAMYFCASSPKRGGGQGEKLFFGSGTQLSVL.